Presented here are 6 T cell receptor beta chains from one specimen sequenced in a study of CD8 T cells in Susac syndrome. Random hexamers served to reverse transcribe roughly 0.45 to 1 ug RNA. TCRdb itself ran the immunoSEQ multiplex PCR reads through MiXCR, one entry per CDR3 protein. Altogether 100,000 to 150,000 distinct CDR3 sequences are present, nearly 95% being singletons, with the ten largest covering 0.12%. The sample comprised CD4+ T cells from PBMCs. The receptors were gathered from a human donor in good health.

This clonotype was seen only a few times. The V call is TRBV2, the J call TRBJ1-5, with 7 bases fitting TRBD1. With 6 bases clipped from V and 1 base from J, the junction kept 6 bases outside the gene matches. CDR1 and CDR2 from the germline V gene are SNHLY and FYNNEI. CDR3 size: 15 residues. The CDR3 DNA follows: TGTGCCAGCAGCTTGACAGGGAGAAGCAATCAGCCCCAGCATTTT. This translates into CASSLTGRSNQPQHF. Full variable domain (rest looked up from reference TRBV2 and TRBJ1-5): EPEVTQTPSHQVTQMGQEVILRCVPISNHLYFYWYRQILGQKVEFLVSFYNNEISEKSEIFDDQFSVERPDGSNFTLKIRSTKLEDSAMYFCASSLTGRSNQPQHFGDGTRLSIL.

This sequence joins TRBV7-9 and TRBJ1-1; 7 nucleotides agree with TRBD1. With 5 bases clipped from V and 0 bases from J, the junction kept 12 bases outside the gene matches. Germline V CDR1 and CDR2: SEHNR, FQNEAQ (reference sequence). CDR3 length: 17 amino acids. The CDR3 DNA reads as TGTGCCAGCAGCCCCCTCATGAGGGGGCAGGTGAACACTGAAGCTTTCTTT. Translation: CASSPLMRGQVNTEAFF.

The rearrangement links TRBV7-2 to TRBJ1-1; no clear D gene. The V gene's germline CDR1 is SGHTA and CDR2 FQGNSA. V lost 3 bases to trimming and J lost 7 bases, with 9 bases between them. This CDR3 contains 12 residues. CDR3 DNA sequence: TGTGCCAGCAGCTTGGAGGACGGTGAAGCTTTCTTT. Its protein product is CASSLEDGEAFF.

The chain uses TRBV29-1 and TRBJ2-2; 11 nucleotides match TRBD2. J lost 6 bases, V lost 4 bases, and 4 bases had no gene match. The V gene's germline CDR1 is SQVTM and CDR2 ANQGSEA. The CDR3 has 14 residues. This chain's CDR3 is CSVGPSGRSGELFF. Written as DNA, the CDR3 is TGCAGCGTTGGTCCTAGCGGGAGGTCCGGGGAGCTGTTTTTT.

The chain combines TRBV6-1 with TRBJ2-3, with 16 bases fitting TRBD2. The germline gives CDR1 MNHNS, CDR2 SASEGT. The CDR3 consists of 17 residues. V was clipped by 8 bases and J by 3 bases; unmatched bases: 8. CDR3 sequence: CASQPGLAGGRTDTQYF. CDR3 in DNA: TGTGCCAGCCAACCGGGACTAGCGGGAGGGCGGACAGATACGCAGTATTTT.

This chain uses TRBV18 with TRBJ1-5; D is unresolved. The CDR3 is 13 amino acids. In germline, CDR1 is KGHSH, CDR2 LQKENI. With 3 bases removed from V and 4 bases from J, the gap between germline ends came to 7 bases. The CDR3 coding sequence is TGTGCCAGCTCACCCGACCGAAATCAGCCCCAGCATTTT. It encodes CASSPDRNQPQHF.